The T cell receptor beta chain under discussion was sequenced for a study of blood T cell repertoires in COVID-19. Measured with immunoSEQ multiplex PCR; TCRdb has only the in-frame clones, and not every one. The sample lists 130,000 to 150,000 clones, about four fifths occurring once. CDR3 size: 13 residues. With V trimmed by 4 bases and J by 8 bases, 3 bases remained unmatched. CDR1 and CDR2 (germline): SGHNT, YYREEE (reference sequence). This chain uses TRBV5-4 with TRBJ1-6; 7 bases map to TRBD1. Sequences were obtained from peripheral blood. This TCR was recovered from a woman at least 80 years old with acute or convalescent COVID-19. The DNA of the CDR3 is TGTGCCAGCAGCAGACAGGGTTATTCACCCCTCCACTTT. Protein sequence: CASSRQGYSPLHF.